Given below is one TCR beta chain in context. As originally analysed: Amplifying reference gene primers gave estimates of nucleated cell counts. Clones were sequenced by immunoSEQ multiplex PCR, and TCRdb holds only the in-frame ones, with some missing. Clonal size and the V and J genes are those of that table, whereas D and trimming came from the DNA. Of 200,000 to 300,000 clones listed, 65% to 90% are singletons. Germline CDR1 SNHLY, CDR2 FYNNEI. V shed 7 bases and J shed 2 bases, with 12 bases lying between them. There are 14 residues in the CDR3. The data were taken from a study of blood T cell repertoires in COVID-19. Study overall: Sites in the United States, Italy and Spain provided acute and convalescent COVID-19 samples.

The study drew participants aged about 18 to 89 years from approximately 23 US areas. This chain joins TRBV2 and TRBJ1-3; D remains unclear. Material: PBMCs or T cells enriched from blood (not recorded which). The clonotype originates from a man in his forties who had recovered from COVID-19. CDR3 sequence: CASKEGNTGNTIYF. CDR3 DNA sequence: TGTGCCAGCAAGGAGGGAAACACTGGAAACACCATATATTTT.